Listed below are T cell receptor beta chains from one sample, sequenced in a study of beta chain features in type 1 diabetes. Using immunoSEQ multiplex PCR, the repertoire was profiled, and TCRdb retains in-frame clones only, with some absent. The sample contains hundreds of thousands of clones, around 30% of which appear only once. Source material: naive CD4+ T cells from blood. Source of these receptors: a man between 18 and 35 years old in good health. CDR3s include the opening cysteine and the closing phenylalanine or tryptophan. Each record gives: clone size, D gene, V gene, J gene, CDR3 protein, CDR3 DNA. D genes are given only for firm matches. Not all rows give a size; the values are once, few, many and, for expanded clones, a class.

-	-	TRBV6-5	TRBJ2-5	CASSYHRQETQYF	TGTGCCAGCAGTTACCACAGGCAAGAGACCCAGTACTTC
once	TRBD2	TRBV7-9	TRBJ2-7	CASSLISGRKNYYEQYF	TGTGCCAGCAGCTTAATTAGCGGGAGAAAGAATTACTACGAGCAGTACTTC
few	-	TRBV6-6	TRBJ2-7	CASSQGLRGGEQYF	TGTGCCAGCAGTCAGGGACTCCGGGGTGGCGAGCAGTACTTC
-	-	TRBV27	TRBJ1-5	CASKLGPEFQPQHF	TGTGCCAGCAAACTGGGCCCCGAATTTCAGCCCCAGCATTTT
-	-	TRBV5-1	TRBJ2-5	CASSLITDQETQYF	TGCGCCAGCAGCTTGATCACAGATCAAGAGACCCAGTACTTC
-	-	TRBV20-1	TRBJ2-2	CSAARPGELFF	TGCAGTGCCGCACGGCCCGGGGAGCTGTTTTTT
few	TRBD2	TRBV6-6	TRBJ2-1	CASSRTSGNNEQFF	TGTGCCAGCAGTAGGACTAGCGGGAACAATGAGCAGTTCTTC
-	-	TRBV4-1	TRBJ1-5	CASSQDRSLQPQHF	TGCGCCAGCAGCCAAGATCGGTCACTTCAGCCCCAGCATTTT
-	-	TRBV7-2	TRBJ2-3	CASSLDRATDTQYF	TGTGCCAGCAGCTTAGATAGGGCGACAGATACGCAGTATTTT
-	TRBD1	TRBV19	TRBJ2-3	CASSSDRVGDTQYF	TGTGCCAGTAGTTCGGACAGGGTGGGAGATACGCAGTATTTT
few	-	TRBV5-4	TRBJ2-3	CASSLGQTRETDTQYF	TGTGCCAGCAGCTTGGGACAGACACGAGAGACAGATACGCAGTATTTT